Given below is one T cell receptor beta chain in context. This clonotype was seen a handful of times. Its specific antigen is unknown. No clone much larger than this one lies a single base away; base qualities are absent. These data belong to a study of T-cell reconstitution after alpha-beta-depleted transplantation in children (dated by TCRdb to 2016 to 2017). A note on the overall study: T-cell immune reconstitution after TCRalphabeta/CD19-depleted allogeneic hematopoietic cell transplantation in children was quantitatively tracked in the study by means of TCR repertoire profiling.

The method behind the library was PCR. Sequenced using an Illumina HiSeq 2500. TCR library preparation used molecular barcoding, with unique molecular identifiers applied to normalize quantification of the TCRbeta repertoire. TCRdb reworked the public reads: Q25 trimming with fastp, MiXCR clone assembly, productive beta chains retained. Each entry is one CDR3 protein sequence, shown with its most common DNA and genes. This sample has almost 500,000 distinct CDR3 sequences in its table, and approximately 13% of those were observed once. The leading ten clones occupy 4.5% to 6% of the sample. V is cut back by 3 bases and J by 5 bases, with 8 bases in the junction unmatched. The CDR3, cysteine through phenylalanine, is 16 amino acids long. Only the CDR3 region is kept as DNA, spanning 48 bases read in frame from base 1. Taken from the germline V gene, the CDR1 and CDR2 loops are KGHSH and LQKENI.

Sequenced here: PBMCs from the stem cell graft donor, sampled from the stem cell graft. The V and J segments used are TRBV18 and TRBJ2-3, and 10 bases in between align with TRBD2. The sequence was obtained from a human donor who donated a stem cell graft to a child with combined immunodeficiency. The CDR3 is CASSPFPGLALDTQYF. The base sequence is TGTGCCAGCTCACCGTTCCCGGGACTAGCGTTAGATACGCAGTATTTT.